The source of this T cell receptor beta chain is a study of shared clonotypes between healthy human individuals. Trimming removed 2 bases from V and 0 bases from J; junction bases left unmatched: 9. Germline V lookup: CDR1 MGHRA, CDR2 YSYEKL. The CDR3 extends over 18 amino acids. Data came from immunoSEQ multiplex PCR; TCRdb stores just in-frame clones and leaves some out. This sample has 2 million to 2.5 million clones, with over 90% found just once. From CD4+ cells came CD45RA+ naive and CD45RA-negative memory subsets. This clone was recorded once. The sequenced sample consisted of naive CD4+ T cells from PBMCs. Stated subset: CD45RA+ positively selected. This TCR derives from a man aged 18 to 29 in good health. Some clones in this sample may be carry-over from other donors' samples. The chain employs TRBV4-1 and TRBJ1-5; TRBD1 matches at 8 bases. CDR3 in amino acids: CASSQTRTGTYSNQPQHF. The CDR3 DNA reads as TGCGCCAGCAGCCAAACCCGGACAGGGACTTATAGCAATCAGCCCCAGCATTTT.